This entry is about one TCR beta chain. Its antigen is as yet unknown. This specimen belongs to a study of cytomegalovirus exposure and HLA in healthy donors. The CDR3 length is 13 residues. Germline-derived CDR1 and CDR2 are PRHDT and FYEKMQ (reference sequence). V was shortened by 5 bases and J by 2 bases, with 9 bases between the two germline ends. General study findings and limits: It was in a later analysis that TCR association rates were seen to vary by HLA locus, highest for DRB1 and lowest for HLA-C.

The PCR employed 60 Vbeta primers together with 13 Jbeta primers. The protocol was immunoSEQ multiplex PCR, while the TCRdb copy is restricted to in-frame clones and leaves out a portion. The sample records 250,000 to 350,000 clones, approximately 90% being singletons. The rearrangement links TRBV13 to TRBJ1-2, with no clear D. The sequencing sample was made of PBMCs. The receptor comes from a woman younger than 30 in good health and CMV-seronegative. The CDR3, as DNA: TGTGCCAGCAGCCTCAGGCTAAACTATGGCTACACCTTC. Protein product: CASSLRLNYGYTF.